This TCR beta chain was identified during a study of glioma-infiltrating T cells after dendritic cell vaccination. Overall study: Patients had newly diagnosed or recurrent glioblastoma and received dendritic cell vaccines. Monocyte-derived dendritic cells, cultured less than 8 days with IL-4 and GM-CSF, were pulsed with autologous tumor lysate.

The CDR3 sequence is 13 residues long. Germline lookup yields CDR1 WNHNN and CDR2 SYGVQD (reference sequence). V shed 4 bases, J shed 6 bases, and the junction held 3 bases outside the gene matches. TCRB CDR3 was amplified from 2 ug genomic DNA or less. The table came from immunoSEQ multiplex PCR; TCRdb's copy has only in-frame clones and leaves some out. The table shows fewer than 70,000 clones, with 85% occurring only once. Time point indicated: after dendritic cell vaccination, including at tumor progression/relapse. No glioblastoma patient carried an isocitrate dehydrogenase mutation. This chain connects TRBV10-1 to TRBJ2-7; TRBD1 matches 10 bases. The source material was blood, sampled after dendritic cell vaccination. This clonotype was obtained from a human donor with glioblastoma. The CDR3 sequence is CASSGWTGGEQYF. CDR3 coding DNA: TGCGCCAGCAGTGGATGGACAGGGGGCGAGCAGTACTTC.